The 21 T cell receptor beta chains reported below all come from one sample, sequenced in a study of Graves' ophthalmopathy and Graves' hyperthyroidism. TCR beta CDR3 regions were amplified from RNA transcripts. The authors performed first-round RT-PCR with HTBI primers and then a second-round multiplex PCR. MiXCR was run by TCRdb on the multiplex PCR reads, yielding one entry per CDR3 protein. The table lists around 1,200,000 distinct CDR3 sequences, about 40% of them singletons. Source material: peripheral blood or thyroid tissue (not recorded which). The receptors originated from an adult man with Graves' hyperthyroidism.

This clonotype was observed many times. The V and J genes are TRBV6-6 and TRBJ1-2, with 8 bases that match TRBD1. With 10 bases clipped from V and 4 bases from J, the junction kept 17 bases outside the gene matches. The CDR3 is 16 residues long. Germline lookup yields CDR1 MNHNY and CDR2 SVGAGI (reference sequence). As DNA, the CDR3 is TGTGCCACCCTCGGACAGGGAAGATCTGAGAGCTATGGCTACACCTTC. It is translated as CATLGQGRSESYGYTF.

This chain links TRBV7-9 with TRBJ1-5; tentatively, D is TRBD1 (5 bases). Trimming took 6 bases from V and 11 from J, leaving 14 bases between them. The CDR3 is 12 residues long. Germline lookup yields CDR1 SEHNR and CDR2 FQNEAQ (reference sequence). CDR3 in amino acids: CASSTGQETQHF. DNA of the CDR3: TGTGCCAGCAGTACCGGACAAGAGACCCAGCATTTT.

This clonotype was found a few times. This may be a read error: a much more frequent sequence differs by one nucleotide. The rearrangement links TRBV29-1 to TRBJ1-1, with a tentative D call TRBD1 (6 bases). This CDR3 spans 12 amino acids. Germline loops: CDR1 SQVTM, CDR2 ANQGSEA. The CDR3 loop is CSGGQMNTGAFF. The CDR3 DNA follows: TGCAGCGGTGGACAGATGAACACTGGAGCTTTCTTT.

As to this clonotype: Relative to the germline gene, one junction end is altered; a read error may explain this. J is TRBJ2-7 and V is TRBV7-2; D is ambiguous. Germline V CDR1 and CDR2: SGHTA, FQGNSA. CDR3 length: 14 amino acids. In DNA, the CDR3 is TGTGGCAGCAGCTTGGGCAGCACCACCTACGAGCAGCACTTC. The encoded protein is CGSSLGSTTYEQHF.

V and J are TRBV5-1 and TRBJ2-5; no clear D. The V gene lost 0 bases and the J gene lost 2 bases, with 11 bases spanning the gap. The germline gives CDR1 SGHRS, CDR2 YFSETQ. The CDR3 contains 15 residues. The CDR3 region has the DNA TGCGCCAGCAGCTTGGAGTCCCCAGGACAAGAGACCCAGTACTTC. Protein sequence: CASSLESPGQETQYF.

This clonotype was recorded at least ten times. The chain has TRBV7-8 and TRBJ2-5, with D possibly being TRBD2 (7 bases). V lost 6 bases to trimming and J lost 5 bases, with 16 bases between them. Germline V CDR1 and CDR2: SGHVS, FQNEAQ. This CDR3 spans 14 amino acids. CDR3 nucleotide sequence: TGTGCCAGCAGTCAGGGGAGGGGCAGGGAGACCCAGTACTTC. As protein: CASSQGRGRETQYF.

The chain couples TRBV29-1 to TRBJ1-1; perhaps TRBD1 as D (5 bases). The CDR3 covers 10 residues. V was pared by 7 bases and J by 11 bases, with 14 bases between. Germline loops: CDR1 SQVTM, CDR2 ANQGSEA. The CDR3 loop is CSGVEGKAFF. The CDR3, as DNA: TGCAGCGGAGTGGAGGGGAAGGCTTTCTTT.

To note about this clonotype: This could be a read error, since a much larger clone is one nucleotide away. The chain has TRBV15 and TRBJ1-3; D uncertain. The V and J ends lost 0 bases and 4 bases respectively, with 7 bases between them. Germline V gene sequence: CDR1 LNHNV, CDR2 YYDKDF (reference sequence). This CDR3 comprises 14 residues. In DNA form, the CDR3 reads TGTGCCACCAGCAGAGATCAAGGGGGAAACACCATATATTTT. Its translation: CATSRDQGGNTIYF.

The sample holds many counts of this clonotype. This chain connects TRBV20-1 to TRBJ2-5; no definite D call. In germline, CDR1 is DFQATT, CDR2 SNEGSKA (reference sequence). V lost 6 bases and J lost 2, with 13 bases in between. The CDR3 extends over 13 amino acids. The CDR3 is CSAGRSLQETQYF. The CDR3, as DNA: TGCAGTGCCGGACGGTCTTTACAAGAGACCCAGTACTTC.

A remark on this clonotype: A read error is possible here, since a much larger clone lies one base away. Lacking the conserved final phenylalanine or tryptophan, this CDR3 likely reflects a read error. V is TRBV7-2 and J is TRBJ1-3; D may be TRBD1 (6 bases). Germline assignment: CDR1 SGHTA and CDR2 FQGNSA. This CDR3 contains 15 residues. CDR3 sequence (DNA): TGCGCCAGCAGCCAACAGGGTACGGTTCCGAACACCATATATGTT. It yields the protein CASSQQGTVPNTIYV.

On this clonotype itself: Germline is not matched at one junction end, which may reflect a read error. V gene TRBV5-4 combines with J gene TRBJ2-7; 7 positions match TRBD1. CDR3 length: 13 amino acids. Germline assignment: CDR1 SGHNT and CDR2 YYREEE (reference sequence). CDR3 coding DNA: TGTGCCAGCAGCCATGTACAGGGGAGTGGCTCCATCTTC. It encodes CASSHVQGSGSIF. The whole variable domain, remainder taken from reference TRBV5-4 and TRBJ2-7, is ETGVTQSPTHLIKTRGQQVTLRCSSQSGHNTVSWYQQALGQGPQFIFQYYREEENGRGNFPPRFSGLQFPNYSSELNVNALELDDSALYLCASSHVQGSGSIFGPGTRLTVT.

This clonotype was observed at least ten times. The chain is built from TRBV7-2 and TRBJ2-5, with D perhaps TRBD1 (5 bases). Germline CDR1 SGHTA, CDR2 FQGNSA. The CDR3 totals 15 residues. Trimming removed 1 base at V and 5 bases at J, with 14 bases between. The chain's CDR3 is CASSLVGPAGETQYF. DNA for the CDR3: TGTGCCAGCAGCTTAGTGGGCCCGGCAGGGGAGACCCAGTACTTC.

This clonotype was counted only a few times. The gene calls are TRBV28 and TRBJ1-3; tentatively, D is TRBD1 (5 bases). The CDR3 is 16 residues long. The V gene's germline CDR1 is MDHEN and CDR2 SYDVKM. The V gene lost 6 bases and the J gene lost 4 bases, with 19 bases spanning the gap. CDR3 protein: CASRPGGGATGNTIYF. DNA for the CDR3: TGTGCCAGCAGGCCGGGAGGAGGGGCCACGGGAAACACCATATATTTT.

This clonotype was picked up many times. The chain is built from TRBV12-3 or TRBV12-4 and TRBJ2-2, with 12 bases matching TRBD2. The CDR3 has 17 residues. The J segment lost 7 bases and the V segment lost 2 bases, leaving 8 bases of the junction unmatched. The CDR3 bases are TGTGCCAGCAGTTTAATGGGACTAGCGGGTCATGACGGGGAGCTGTTTTTT. Its translation is CASSLMGLAGHDGELFF.

This clonotype was found many times. CDR3 bases: TGCAGTGCTCAACAGAATCAGCCCCAGCATTTT. Its translation is CSAQQNQPQHF. This rearrangement joins TRBV20-1 to TRBJ1-5; D gene uncertain. V lost 5 bases and J lost 4, with 6 bases in between. The CDR3 consists of 11 residues. CDR1 DFQATT and CDR2 SNEGSKA come from the germline V gene (reference sequence).

This clonotype was counted only a few times. V is TRBV29-1 and J is TRBJ2-5; 8 nucleotides agree with TRBD2. The V gene's germline CDR1 is SQVTM and CDR2 ANQGSEA. CDR3 length: 11 residues. The CDR3 reads CRRGVQETQYF. CDR3 in DNA: TGCAGGCGGGGGGTTCAAGAGACCCAGTACTTC.

The V gene is TRBV20-1, the J gene TRBJ1-2, with 7 bases fitting TRBD1. J lost 3 bases, V lost 4 bases, and 5 bases had no gene match. Germline V lookup: CDR1 DFQATT, CDR2 SNEGSKA (reference sequence). The CDR3 loop spans 13 amino acids. In nucleotides, the CDR3 is TGCAGTGCTAAGACAGGGCGGGACTATGGCTACACCTTC. Translated, it gives CSAKTGRDYGYTF.

The V and J genes are TRBV7-2 and TRBJ2-7; 7 bases are shared with TRBD1. V lost 5 bases and J lost 4; bases outside the gene matches: 8. This CDR3 comprises 14 residues. CDR1 and CDR2 from the germline V gene are SGHTA and FQGNSA. The CDR3 spells CASSEGGSTYEQYF. The CDR3 DNA sequence: TGTGCCAGCAGCGAAGGGGGCTCAACTTACGAGCAGTACTTC.

The chain combines TRBV9 with TRBJ1-1; TRBD1 matches at 8 bases. The CDR3 loop spans 15 amino acids. The germline V gene encodes CDR1 SGDLS and CDR2 YYNGEE. Trimming cost V 3 bases and J 2 bases; bases outside gene matches: 6. The chain's CDR3 is CASSASGGGNTEAFF. The CDR3 DNA follows: TGTGCCAGCAGCGCCTCAGGGGGCGGAAACACTGAAGCTTTCTTT.

J is TRBJ1-3 and V is TRBV19, with unresolved D. V lost 10 bases, J lost 0 bases, and 10 bases lay in between. Looked up from germline, CDR1 is LNHDA and CDR2 is SQIVND (reference sequence). The CDR3 covers 13 residues. The CDR3 nucleotides are TGTGCCATTACACTGGGCTCTGGAAACACCATATATTTT. It encodes CAITLGSGNTIYF.

V and J are TRBV10-2 and TRBJ1-4; D remains unclear. V dropped 2 bases and J dropped 8 bases, with 21 bases sitting between them. The CDR3 sequence is 17 residues long. Germline CDR1 and CDR2: WSHSY and SAAADI. CDR3 bases: TGCGCCAGCAGTGAGCCGTTGGGTAGTGACTCAGGAGAAAAACTGTTTTTT. It codes for CASSEPLGSDSGEKLFF.